This T cell receptor (beta chain) is drawn from a study of cytomegalovirus exposure and HLA in healthy donors. This clone was picked up a small number of times. Antigen specificity is unknown. The PCR contained 60 Vbeta and 13 Jbeta primers. Clones were sequenced by immunoSEQ multiplex PCR, and TCRdb holds only the in-frame ones, with some missing. This sample yields about 180,000 clones, of which approximately 80% are seen a single time; 1.3% to 1.5% belongs to the top ten. Study results and limitations: Presence/absence analyses assumed roughly uniform sequencing depth across donors, which may not hold.

CDR3 length equals 14 residues. Trimming took 4 bases from V and 3 from J, leaving 9 bases between them. Germline CDR1 is SSHAT and CDR2 is FNYEAQ (reference sequence). The sequencing sample was made of PBMCs. The TCR sequence derives from a girl aged 5-17 years in good health and CMV-seropositive. The gene calls are TRBV7-7 and TRBJ2-2; perhaps TRBD2 as D (5 bases). The CDR3 region is CASSSGGYTGELFF. The DNA of the CDR3 is TGTGCCAGCAGCTCCGGAGGCTACACCGGGGAGCTGTTTTTT.